These 5 T cell receptor beta chains originate from one sample sequenced in a study of blood T cells in healthy people across ages (dated by TCRdb to the mid-2010s). The protocol used for the library was 5' RACE. This sample was sequenced with an Illumina HiSeq 2500. The second PCR ran for about 6 to 12 cycles and used a J-beta primer mix along with a sample-barcoded 5' primer. Clones were called with MiXCR by TCRdb after fastp trimmed the public reads at Q25, and only in-frame beta chains were retained. Each entry is one CDR3 protein sequence, shown with its most common DNA and genes. Here the sample has over 600,000 distinct CDR3 sequences; just over 55% occur a single time. Roughly 25% of the sample rests with the top ten. Sequencing used blood. These receptors were taken from a man aged 35-49 years in good health.

This clonotype was observed a few times. V usage is TRBV16 and J usage is TRBJ2-1; TRBD1 aligns across 7 bases. CDR3 length: 16 amino acids. Germline lookup yields CDR1 KGHSY and CDR2 FQNENV. V was pared by 4 bases and J by 6 bases, with 12 bases of the junction left unmatched. The CDR3 nucleotides are TGTGCCAGCAGCCCGCCCTACCTAGGGGGCTCCAATGAGCAGTTCTTC. It encodes CASSPPYLGGSNEQFF.

The rearrangement joins TRBV7-9 to TRBJ1-6; 7 bases fit TRBD1. CDR1 and CDR2 (germline): SEHNR, FQNEAQ (reference sequence). The CDR3 is 14 amino acids. The J segment lost 7 bases and the V segment lost 4 bases, leaving 4 bases of the junction unmatched. CDR3: CASSSGTVNSPLHF. In DNA, the CDR3 is TGTGCCAGCAGCTCCGGGACAGTCAATTCACCCCTCCACTTT.

This clonotype has just a few counts. The rearrangement joins TRBV5-5 to TRBJ2-3; 8 bases fit TRBD1. CDR1 and CDR2 (germline): SGHKS, YYEKEE (reference sequence). The CDR3 sequence is 15 residues long. Trimming cost V 2 bases and J 2 bases; bases outside gene matches: 4. The CDR3 loop reads CASSLRQGPTDTQYF. The CDR3 DNA is TGTGCCAGCAGCTTAAGACAGGGGCCCACAGATACGCAGTATTTT.

The chain couples TRBV7-3 to TRBJ1-5; D may be TRBD1 (6 bases). V was pared by 5 bases and J by 7 bases, with 12 bases between. From germline, CDR1 is SGHTA and CDR2 FQGTGA. The CDR3 is 13 residues long. The CDR3 protein is CASSPDSDQPQHF. DNA for the CDR3: TGTGCCAGCAGCCCGGACAGTGACCAGCCCCAGCATTTT.

The V gene is TRBV20-1, the J gene TRBJ2-3, with D unresolved. The CDR3 extends over 11 amino acids. Germline CDR1 DFQATT, CDR2 SNEGSKA (reference sequence). V was shortened by 3 bases and J by 11 bases, with 12 bases between the two germline ends. CDR3 sequence: CSASSPPKQYF. The CDR3 DNA reads TGCAGTGCTAGTAGCCCCCCGAAGCAGTATTTT.